This T cell receptor (beta chain) was obtained from a study of blood T cell repertoires in COVID-19. Study information: The analysed material was cDNA or gDNA that came from T cells, B-cell-depleted T cells, or PBMCs.

As processed by the authors: Counts of nucleated cells, estimated from reference gene primer amplification, were obtained. Clones were read by immunoSEQ multiplex PCR, and TCRdb kept only the in-frame ones, dropping some. V, J and clone size were drawn from that table, and D and trimming were deduced from the DNA. The table includes over 200,000 clones, 81% detected once. Germline V gene data show CDR1 as SGHTA and CDR2 as FQGNSA. The V end was cut by 4 bases, the J end by 0 bases, with 9 bases between. The CDR3 loop spans 14 amino acids. This clone has only one observation. The V call is TRBV7-2, the J call TRBJ1-1; D gene uncertain. Sequencing was carried out using peripheral blood. This receptor was identified in a woman older than 75 with acute or convalescent COVID-19. CDR3 loop: CASSSYSMNTEAFF. The CDR3 bases are TGTGCCAGCAGCTCCTATTCTATGAACACTGAAGCTTTCTTT.